These 29 T cell receptor beta chains were sequenced from one sample in a study of CD8+CD57+ T cells in acquired aplastic anemia. Regarding the study as a whole: Total CD4+ and CD8+ pools in patients were more diverse than the CD8+CD57+ cells of those patients.

Those patients picked for sequencing had displayed CD8+CD57+ cell expansion on flow cytometry. According to the study, genomic DNA was the template for TCR beta VDJ and CDR3 profiling. From the reads, TCRdb called clonotypes with MiXCR, one entry per CDR3 protein. The top ten clones hold around 87% of a sample with about 21,000 distinct CDR3 sequences, under 40% of them seen once. For these TCRs, the target antigens are not known. Sequencing used CD8+CD57+ T cells sorted from PBMCs. The subset was: bead-enriched CD8+CD57+ effector memory T cells from SAA patients. The origin of the receptors is a human donor with aplastic anemia.

The rearrangement links TRBV20-1 to TRBJ2-7; no clear D gene. Germline loops: CDR1 DFQATT, CDR2 SNEGSKA (reference sequence). The CDR3 is 13 amino acids. V gave up 0 bases and J gave up 2 bases, with 8 bases separating them. DNA of the CDR3: TGCAGTGCTAGAGACGTGACTGCCTACGAGCAGTACTTC. Its translation is CSARDVTAYEQYF.

The chain is built from TRBV20-1 and TRBJ2-7; D is perhaps TRBD1 or TRBD2 (8 bases each). This CDR3 contains 22 residues. Between the trimmed V and J ends, which lost 0 bases and 1 base, there was a span of 34 bases. Germline V gene sequence: CDR1 DFQATT, CDR2 SNEGSKA (reference sequence). The DNA of the CDR3 is TGCAGTGCTAGAGATCCCCCCGTTAGCGGGACGCGGGGCACAGGGGGGTCCTACGAGCAGTACTTC. Its translation is CSARDPPVSGTRGTGGSYEQYF.

This clonotype was counted between two and nine times. This chain links TRBV24-1 with TRBJ2-1; D tentatively reads TRBD1 or TRBD2 (5 bases each). V gave up 7 bases and J gave up 0 bases, with 9 bases separating them. The CDR3 runs to 14 residues. Germline V gives CDR1 KGHDR, CDR2 SFDVKD. The chain's CDR3 is CATRGESSYNEQFF. DNA of the CDR3: TGTGCCACCAGGGGGGAGAGCTCCTACAATGAGCAGTTCTTC.

The rearrangement joins TRBV7-8 to TRBJ2-1; possible D gene TRBD2, 5 bases. The CDR3 totals 16 residues. Germline loops: CDR1 SGHVS, CDR2 FQNEAQ. The CDR3 DNA follows: TGTGTCGGCAGCTTAGGTCGGGAAGAGGCCTACAATGAGCAGTTCTTC. Translating it yields CVGSLGREEAYNEQFF.

This chain links TRBV12-3 or TRBV12-4 with TRBJ2-5; no reliable D call. Trimming left V 7 bases short and J 0 bases short, with 9 bases between. The CDR3 runs to 13 residues. In DNA form, the CDR3 reads TGTGCCAGCACGCCCTGGGACCAAGAGACCCAGTACTTC. Amino acid sequence: CASTPWDQETQYF.

J is TRBJ2-1 and V is TRBV7-2; 9 bases match TRBD2. The length of the CDR3 is 15 residues. Looked up from germline, CDR1 is SGHTA and CDR2 is FQGNSA. The trim removed 4 bases at V and 4 bases at J, leaving 5 bases unmatched. The CDR3 region is CASSYSGGPYNEQFF. CDR3 DNA: TGTGCCAGCAGCTACAGCGGGGGGCCTTACAATGAGCAGTTCTTC.

This clonotype was seen more than once but under ten times. The chain has TRBV10-3 and TRBJ2-1, with 8 bases fitting TRBD1. Germline V CDR1 and CDR2: ENHRY, SYGVKD. The CDR3 sequence is 16 residues long. V was clipped by 3 bases and J by 2 bases; unmatched bases: 6. The DNA for the CDR3 is TGTGCCATCAGTGAACGGGGGACAGGTGCCTACAATGAGCAGTTCTTC. It specifies CAISERGTGAYNEQFF.

This chain uses TRBV6-1 with TRBJ2-7; D is unresolved. V lost 6 bases and J 4 bases, leaving 16 bases between the germline ends. The CDR3 runs to 14 residues. CDR1 and CDR2 (germline): MNHNS, SASEGT. CDR3 region: CASRASLTKYEQYV. The CDR3 DNA sequence: TGTGCCAGCAGGGCAAGTCTGACAAAGTACGAGCAGTACGTC.

This clonotype has a count of ten or more. The chain links TRBV20-1 to TRBJ2-3; D unclear. The CDR3 runs to 13 residues. The V and J ends lost 3 bases and 2 bases respectively, with 9 bases between them. CDR1 and CDR2 from the germline V gene are DFQATT and SNEGSKA (reference sequence). DNA of the CDR3: TGCAGTGCTAGGGACGGATACACAGATACGCAGTATTTT. It is translated as CSARDGYTDTQYF.

The V gene is TRBV5-1, the J gene TRBJ2-1; a possible D gene is TRBD1 (5 bases). Germline V gene data show CDR1 as SGHRS and CDR2 as YFSETQ. The CDR3 is 14 residues long. V lost 0 bases to trimming and J lost 10 bases, with 14 bases between them. This CDR3 reads CASSLDRQPKEQFF. DNA for the CDR3: TGCGCCAGCAGCTTGGACAGACAGCCGAAAGAGCAGTTCTTC.

This clonotype was seen more than once but under ten times. The V gene is TRBV24-1, the J gene TRBJ2-3; D call uncertain. Germline values: CDR1 KGHDR, CDR2 SFDVKD. V was cut by 0 bases and J by 2 bases, with 11 bases left in between. The CDR3 length is 16 residues. The CDR3, as DNA: TGTGCCACCAGTGATTTGTCGGGCGACTTCACAGATACGCAGTATTTT. This sequence encodes CATSDLSGDFTDTQYF.

V and J are TRBV13 and TRBJ1-2; possible D gene TRBD1, 5 bases. The CDR3 runs 12 residues. V was cut by 4 bases and J by 7 bases, with 10 bases left in between. The germline gives CDR1 PRHDT, CDR2 FYEKMQ (reference sequence). As DNA, the CDR3 is TGTGCCAGCAGCTCTGACAGCCTTGGCTACACCTTC. Translation gives CASSSDSLGYTF.

The chain is built from TRBV20-1 and TRBJ2-7; 7 nucleotides align to TRBD2. With V trimmed by 1 base and J by 6 bases, 12 bases remained unmatched. This CDR3 spans 15 amino acids. Germline-derived CDR1 and CDR2 are DFQATT and SNEGSKA (reference sequence). The CDR3: CSARGGTMTGSEQYF. CDR3 nucleotide sequence: TGCAGTGCTAGAGGGGGGACTATGACGGGGAGCGAGCAGTACTTC.

This clonotype was detected once. The chain combines TRBV20-1 with TRBJ2-3; D is unresolved. V lost 0 bases to trimming and J lost 3 bases, with 28 bases between them. The CDR3 covers 20 residues. CDR1 is DFQATT and CDR2 is SNEGSKA in the germline V gene (reference sequence). The CDR3 spells CSARDPPVSSEALFTDTQYF. As DNA, the CDR3 is TGCAGTGCTAGAGATCCACCCGTTAGCAGTGAAGCGCTTTTTACAGATACGCAGTATTTT.

The genes are TRBV20-1 and TRBJ2-3, with D possibly being TRBD2 (5 bases). The CDR3 runs 14 residues. Trimming stripped 2 bases from V and 2 bases from J, with 11 bases between. Germline CDR1 DFQATT, CDR2 SNEGSKA (reference sequence). In DNA form, the CDR3 reads TGCAGTGCTAGACCTGGAGGACCCACAGATACGCAGTATTTT. This codes for CSARPGGPTDTQYF.

This clonotype was picked up many times. The chain combines TRBV19 with TRBJ2-1; 8 bases match TRBD2. With 2 bases clipped from V and 8 bases from J, the junction kept 20 bases outside the gene matches. Per germline, CDR1 LNHDA and CDR2 SQIVND (reference sequence). This CDR3 contains 19 residues. CDR3 sequence: CASSISFTSGIMEVDEQFF. The CDR3 DNA reads TGTGCCAGTAGTATAAGTTTCACTAGCGGCATAATGGAAGTAGATGAGCAGTTCTTC.

V and J are TRBV13 and TRBJ2-7; a possible D gene is TRBD2 (6 bases). CDR1 and CDR2 (germline): PRHDT, FYEKMQ (reference sequence). The CDR3 extends over 14 amino acids. The V gene lost 5 bases and the J gene lost 3 bases, with 14 bases spanning the gap. The CDR3 coding sequence is TGTGCCAGCAGCCCCGGGGCGGGGTTCTACGAGCAGTACTTC. Protein: CASSPGAGFYEQYF.

This chain connects TRBV7-3 to TRBJ1-1; D ambiguous. The CDR3 has 13 amino acids. CDR1 and CDR2 from the germline V gene are SGHTA and FQGTGA. V was shortened by 1 base and J by 1 base, with 4 bases between the two germline ends. CDR3 amino acids: CASSLRRNTEAFF. CDR3 DNA sequence: TGTGCCAGCAGCTTAAGGAGGAACACTGAAGCTTTCTTT.

The chain carries TRBV7-8 and TRBJ2-7, with 12 bases lining up with TRBD2. The V gene end was trimmed by 6 bases and the J gene end by 4 bases; junction bases not matched to a gene: 7. CDR3 length: 15 residues. CDR1 SGHVS and CDR2 FQNEAQ come from the germline V gene. The CDR3: CASRVKGLAGYEQYF. CDR3 DNA: TGTGCCAGCAGGGTAAAAGGACTAGCGGGGTACGAGCAGTACTTC. The full variable domain, in which reference TRBV7-8 and TRBJ2-7 provide the parts outside the CDR3, is GAGVSQSPRYKVAKRGQDVALRCDPISGHVSLFWYQQALGQGPEFLTYFQNEAQLDKSGLPSDRFFAERPEGSVSTLKIQRTQQEDSAVYLCASRVKGLAGYEQYFGPGTRLTVT.

V is TRBV19 and J is TRBJ2-1, with a possible D match to TRBD1 (6 bases). Trimming shortened V by 5 bases and J by 6 bases, and 11 bases separated the two germline ends. CDR3 length: 13 residues. The germline CDR1 and CDR2 sequences are LNHDA and SQIVND (reference sequence). In DNA, the CDR3 is TGTGCCAGTAGTTGGGACATTTCCAATGAGCAGTTCTTC. Protein sequence: CASSWDISNEQFF.

The rearrangement links TRBV12-3 or TRBV12-4 to TRBJ1-6; D not resolved. The germline V and J ends were trimmed by 0 bases and 7 bases, with 7 bases remaining between them. The CDR3 contains 14 residues. The chain's CDR3 is CASSLAGRNSPLHF. CDR3 DNA: TGTGCCAGCAGTTTAGCGGGAAGGAATTCACCCCTCCACTTT.

This clonotype was observed a single time. The junction differs from germline at one of its ends, possibly a read error. The rearrangement links TRBV5-4 to TRBJ2-3; D is possibly TRBD2 (6 bases). The CDR3 spans 16 residues. Germline CDR1 reads SGHNT; CDR2 reads YYREEE (reference sequence). The DNA for the CDR3 is TGTGCCAGCAGCTCGGCGGGACGGATGACCACAGATACCCGATCTTTT. This translates into CASSSAGRMTTDTRSF. Full variable domain (outside the CDR3, taken from reference TRBV5-4 and TRBJ2-3): ETGVTQSPTHLIKTRGQQVTLRCSSQSGHNTVSWYQQALGQGPQFIFQYYREEENGRGNFPPRFSGLQFPNYSSELNVNALELDDSALYLCASSSAGRMTTDTRSFGPGTRLTVL.

DNA of the CDR3: TGTGCCAGCAAGACGGTCTCAAGTAAAGAGACCCAGTACTTC. Amino acids: CASKTVSSKETQYF. V gene TRBV2 combines with J gene TRBJ2-5; the D is unclear. The CDR3 totals 14 residues. The V end was cut by 7 bases, the J end by 3 bases, with 15 bases between. CDR1 is SNHLY and CDR2 is FYNNEI in the germline V gene.

Notes on this clonotype: Likely a read error: the CDR3 ends without its conserved phenylalanine or tryptophan. The DNA is left out, because the CDR3 cannot be placed on it with certainty; the CDR3 is given as TCRdb lists it. This chain connects TRBV30 to TRBJ2-3. Germline CDR1 reads GTSNPN; CDR2 reads SVGIG (reference sequence). The CDR3 contains 13 residues when both ends are counted. Here the CDR3 reads CDWSSDVCSSDLT.

This clonotype was recorded at least ten times. The chain couples TRBV20-1 to TRBJ1-6, with D possibly being TRBD1 (5 bases). Germline-derived CDR1 and CDR2 are DFQATT and SNEGSKA (reference sequence). The CDR3 has 12 residues. With 2 bases removed from V and 10 bases from J, the gap between germline ends came to 9 bases. CDR3 nucleotide sequence: TGCAGTGCTAGACGATGGGACTCACCCCTCCACTTT. It codes for CSARRWDSPLHF.

The gene calls are TRBV7-3 and TRBJ2-1; D is ambiguous. The ends were cut back, 4 bases at V and 9 bases at J, with 13 bases in the middle. CDR3 size: 13 residues. The germline gives CDR1 SGHTA, CDR2 FQGTGA. The CDR3 DNA is TGTGCCAGCAGCTCGGTGCCCCTTACTGAGCAGTTCTTC. This sequence encodes CASSSVPLTEQFF.

This clonotype is termed medium-sized. The chain employs TRBV10-2 and TRBJ1-4, with D uncertain. Germline V gene lookup returns CDR1 WSHSY and CDR2 SAAADI. CDR3 size: 15 residues. Trimming took 1 base from V and 10 from J, leaving 16 bases between them. The DNA for the CDR3 is TGCGCCAGCAGTGAGTGGAGCACCACGAGCCGAAAACTGTTTTTT. This gives the protein CASSEWSTTSRKLFF.

A remark on this clonotype: Without the conserved terminal phenylalanine or tryptophan, this CDR3 likely stems from a read error. This chain links TRBV10-3 with TRBJ2-1, with D possibly being TRBD2 (5 bases). CDR3 length: 14 amino acids. The V gene lost 3 bases and the J gene lost 9 bases, with 15 bases spanning the gap. Germline CDR1 and CDR2: ENHRY and SYGVKD. CDR3 protein: CAISDSGGCGEQFS. In DNA, the CDR3 is TGTGCCATCAGTGACTCTGGAGGTTGTGGTGAGCAGTTCTCC.

This clonotype was observed a handful of times. The V gene is TRBV2, the J gene TRBJ2-2; D is perhaps TRBD2 (6 bases). Germline V CDR1 and CDR2: SNHLY, FYNNEI. The germline V and J ends were trimmed by 4 bases and 7 bases, with 10 bases remaining between them. The CDR3 is 13 residues long. The CDR3 nucleotides are TGTGCCAGCAGTGTGACTAGTGTCGGGGAGCTGTTTTTT. This gives the protein CASSVTSVGELFF.